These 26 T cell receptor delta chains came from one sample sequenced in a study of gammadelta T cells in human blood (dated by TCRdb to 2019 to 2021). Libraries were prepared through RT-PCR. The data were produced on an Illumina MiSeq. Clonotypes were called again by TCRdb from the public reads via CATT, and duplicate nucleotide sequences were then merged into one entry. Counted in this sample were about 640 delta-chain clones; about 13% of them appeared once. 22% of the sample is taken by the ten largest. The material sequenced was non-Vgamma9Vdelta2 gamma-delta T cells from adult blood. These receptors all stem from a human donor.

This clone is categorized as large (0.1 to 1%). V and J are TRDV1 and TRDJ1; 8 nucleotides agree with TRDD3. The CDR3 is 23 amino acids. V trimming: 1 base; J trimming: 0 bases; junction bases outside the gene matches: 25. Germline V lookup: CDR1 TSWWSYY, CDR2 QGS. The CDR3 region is CALGEPYWFPETWGIPDTDKLIF. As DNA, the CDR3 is TGTGCTCTTGGGGAACCGTACTGGTTTCCGGAAACATGGGGGATTCCCGACACCGATAAACTCATCTTT.

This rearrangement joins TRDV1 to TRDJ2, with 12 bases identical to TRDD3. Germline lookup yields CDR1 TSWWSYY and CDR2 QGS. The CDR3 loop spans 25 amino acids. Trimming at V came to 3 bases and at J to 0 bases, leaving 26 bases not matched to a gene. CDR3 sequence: CALGDPFLPYLYWGIPTALTAQLFF. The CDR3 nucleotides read TGTGCTCTTGGGGATCCCTTCCTACCATACCTTTACTGGGGGATACCCACCGCTTTGACAGCACAACTCTTCTTT.

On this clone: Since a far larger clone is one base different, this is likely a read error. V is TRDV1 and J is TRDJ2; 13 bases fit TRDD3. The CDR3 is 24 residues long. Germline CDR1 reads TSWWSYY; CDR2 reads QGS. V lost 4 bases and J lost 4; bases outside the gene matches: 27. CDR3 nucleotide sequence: TGTGCTCTTGGGGTCCTTGTTCCTAATTCCTACTGGGGGATACGCGTATTTGGGACAGCACAACTCTTCTTT. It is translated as CALGVLVPNSYWGIRVFGTAQLFF.

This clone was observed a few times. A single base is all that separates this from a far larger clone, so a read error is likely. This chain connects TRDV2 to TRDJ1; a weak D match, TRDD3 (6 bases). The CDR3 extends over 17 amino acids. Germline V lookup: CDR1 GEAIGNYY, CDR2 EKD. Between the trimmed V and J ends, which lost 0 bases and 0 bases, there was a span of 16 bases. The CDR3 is CACDTLGAPKYTDKLIF. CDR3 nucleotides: TGTGCCTGTGACACCTTGGGGGCCCCAAAGTACACCGATAAACTCATCTTT.

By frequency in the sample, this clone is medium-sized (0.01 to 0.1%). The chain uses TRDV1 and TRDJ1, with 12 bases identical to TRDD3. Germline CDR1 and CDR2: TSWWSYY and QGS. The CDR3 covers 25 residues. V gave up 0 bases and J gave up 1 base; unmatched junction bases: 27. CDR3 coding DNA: TGTGCTCTTGGGGAACTAGGGGGTGGATTTGGGTACTGGGGGATACCGTGGGGTCCCACCGATAAACTCATCTTT. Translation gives CALGELGGGFGYWGIPWGPTDKLIF.

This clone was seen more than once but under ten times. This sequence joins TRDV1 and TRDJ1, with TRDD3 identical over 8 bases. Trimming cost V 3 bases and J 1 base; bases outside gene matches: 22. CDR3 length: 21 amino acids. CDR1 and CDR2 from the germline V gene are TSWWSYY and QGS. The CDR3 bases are TGTGCTCTTGGGGACAACGAGACGGGCGTTTGTGGGGGATGGGGCACCGATAAACTCATCTTT. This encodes CALGDNETGVCGGWGTDKLIF.

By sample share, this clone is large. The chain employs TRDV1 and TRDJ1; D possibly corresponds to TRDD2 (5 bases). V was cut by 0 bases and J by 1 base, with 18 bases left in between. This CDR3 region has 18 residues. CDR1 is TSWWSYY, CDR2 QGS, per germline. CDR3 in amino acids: CALGELPTGGLSTDKLIF. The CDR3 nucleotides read TGTGCTCTTGGGGAACTACCTACCGGAGGACTTAGCACCGATAAACTCATCTTT.

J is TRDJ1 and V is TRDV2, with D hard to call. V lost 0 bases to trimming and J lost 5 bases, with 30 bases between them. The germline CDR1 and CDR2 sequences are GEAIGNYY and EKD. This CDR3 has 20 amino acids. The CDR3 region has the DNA TGTGCCTGTGACACCGGAGGGTTCGGAAGTACTGCGGACACTCTTGATAAACTCATCTTT. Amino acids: CACDTGGFGSTADTLDKLIF.

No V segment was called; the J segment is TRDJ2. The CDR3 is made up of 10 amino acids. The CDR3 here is CSALTAQLFF. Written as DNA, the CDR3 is TGTAGTGCTTTGACAGCACAACTCTTCTTT.

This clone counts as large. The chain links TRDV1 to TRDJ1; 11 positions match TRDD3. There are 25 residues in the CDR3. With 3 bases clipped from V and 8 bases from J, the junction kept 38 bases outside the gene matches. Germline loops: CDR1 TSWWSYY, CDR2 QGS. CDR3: CALGDRPFLPPSILGDIRAPQKLIF. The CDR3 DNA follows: TGTGCTCTTGGGGACCGGCCCTTCCTTCCTCCCTCTATACTGGGGGATATTAGGGCGCCCCAAAAACTCATCTTT.

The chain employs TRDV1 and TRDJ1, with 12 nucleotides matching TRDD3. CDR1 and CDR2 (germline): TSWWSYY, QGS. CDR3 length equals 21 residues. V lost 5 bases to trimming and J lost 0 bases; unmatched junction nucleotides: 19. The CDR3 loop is CALGKNTWMYWGIPNTDKLIF. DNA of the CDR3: TGTGCTCTTGGGAAGAATACGTGGATGTACTGGGGGATACCTAACACCGATAAACTCATCTTT.

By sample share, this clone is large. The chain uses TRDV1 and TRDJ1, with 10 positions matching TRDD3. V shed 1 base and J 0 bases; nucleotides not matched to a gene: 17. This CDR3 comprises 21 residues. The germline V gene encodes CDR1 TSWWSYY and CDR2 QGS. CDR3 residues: CALGERIGNWGIPRNTDKLIF. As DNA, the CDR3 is TGTGCTCTTGGGGAACGCATCGGGAACTGGGGGATTCCGAGGAACACCGATAAACTCATCTTT.

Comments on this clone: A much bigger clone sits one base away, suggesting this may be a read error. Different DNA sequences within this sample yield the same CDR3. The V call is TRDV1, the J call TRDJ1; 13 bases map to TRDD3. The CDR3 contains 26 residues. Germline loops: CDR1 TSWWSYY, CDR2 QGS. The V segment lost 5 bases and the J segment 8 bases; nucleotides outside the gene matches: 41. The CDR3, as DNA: TGTGCTCTTGGGCTACTCAGTTCCTACCCCGCAGTCAACTCGTACTGGGGGATACGGCGGGGGAGCAAACTCATCTTT. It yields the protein CALGLLSSYPAVNSYWGIRRGSKLIF.

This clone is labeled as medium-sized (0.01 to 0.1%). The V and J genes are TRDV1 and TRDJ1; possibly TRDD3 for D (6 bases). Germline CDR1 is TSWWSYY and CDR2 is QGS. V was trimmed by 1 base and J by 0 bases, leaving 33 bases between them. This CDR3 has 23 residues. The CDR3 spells CALGEPLGLLSGHWVGYTDKLIF. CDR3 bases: TGTGCTCTTGGGGAACCCCTAGGCCTTCTCTCTGGTCACTGGGTCGGATACACCGATAAACTCATCTTT.

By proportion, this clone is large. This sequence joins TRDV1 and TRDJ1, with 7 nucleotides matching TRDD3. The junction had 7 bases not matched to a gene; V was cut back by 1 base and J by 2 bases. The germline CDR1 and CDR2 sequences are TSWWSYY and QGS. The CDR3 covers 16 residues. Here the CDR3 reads CALGEPKLGGTDKLIF. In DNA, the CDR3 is TGTGCTCTTGGGGAACCTAAGCTGGGGGGAACCGATAAACTCATCTTT.

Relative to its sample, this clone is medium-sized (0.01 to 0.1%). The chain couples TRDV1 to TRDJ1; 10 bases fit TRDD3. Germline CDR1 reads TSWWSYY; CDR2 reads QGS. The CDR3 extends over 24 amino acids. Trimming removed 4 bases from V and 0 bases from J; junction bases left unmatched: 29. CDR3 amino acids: CALGAYTGGLFLAPDRRYTDKLIF. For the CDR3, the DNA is TGTGCTCTTGGGGCTTATACTGGGGGATTGTTTCTCGCACCGGATCGGCGGTACACCGATAAACTCATCTTT.

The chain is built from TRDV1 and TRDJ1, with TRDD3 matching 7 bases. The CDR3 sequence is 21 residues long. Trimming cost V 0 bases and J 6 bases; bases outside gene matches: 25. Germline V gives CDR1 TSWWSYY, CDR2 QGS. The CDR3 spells CALGELTSSLGTLSGFYKLIF. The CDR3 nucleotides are TGTGCTCTTGGGGAACTCACATCCTCACTGGGGACCCTAAGTGGGTTTTATAAACTCATCTTT.

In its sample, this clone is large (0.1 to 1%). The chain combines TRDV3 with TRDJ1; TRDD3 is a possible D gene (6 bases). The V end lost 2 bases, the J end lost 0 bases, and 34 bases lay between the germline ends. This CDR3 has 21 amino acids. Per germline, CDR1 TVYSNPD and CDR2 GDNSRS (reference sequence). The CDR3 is CAFPVPTPLLLGDTYTDKLIF. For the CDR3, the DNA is TGTGCCTTTCCCGTTCCCACGCCCCTGCTACTGGGCGACACGTACACCGATAAACTCATCTTT.

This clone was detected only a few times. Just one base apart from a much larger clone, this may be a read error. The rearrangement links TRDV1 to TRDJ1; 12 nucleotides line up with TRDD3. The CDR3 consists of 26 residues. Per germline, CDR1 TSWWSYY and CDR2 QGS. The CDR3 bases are TGTGCTCTTGGGGAACTTCAGCGGCCCCGGGTTTGGACTACCGACTGGGGGATACCCTACACCGATAAACGCATCTTT. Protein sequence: CALGELQRPRVWTTDWGIPYTDKRIF.

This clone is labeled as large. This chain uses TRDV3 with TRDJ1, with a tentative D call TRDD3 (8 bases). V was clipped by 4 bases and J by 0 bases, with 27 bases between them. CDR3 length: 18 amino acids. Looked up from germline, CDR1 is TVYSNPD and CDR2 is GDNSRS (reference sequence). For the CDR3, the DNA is TGTGCCTGCGTCTTCCTAACCCGGGGGATAGCGTACACCGATAAACTCATCTTT. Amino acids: CACVFLTRGIAYTDKLIF.

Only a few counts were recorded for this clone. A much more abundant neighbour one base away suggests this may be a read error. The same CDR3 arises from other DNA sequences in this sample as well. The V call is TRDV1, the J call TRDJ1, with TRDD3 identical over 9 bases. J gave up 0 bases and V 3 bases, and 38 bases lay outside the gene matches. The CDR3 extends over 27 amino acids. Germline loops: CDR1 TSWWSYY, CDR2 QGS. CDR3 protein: CALGDHPFLRFDEYWGTPGPYTDKLIF. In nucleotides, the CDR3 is TGTGCTCTTGGGGACCACCCCTTCCTCCGCTTTGACGAGTACTGGGGGACCCCTGGTCCATACACCGATAAACTCATCTTT.

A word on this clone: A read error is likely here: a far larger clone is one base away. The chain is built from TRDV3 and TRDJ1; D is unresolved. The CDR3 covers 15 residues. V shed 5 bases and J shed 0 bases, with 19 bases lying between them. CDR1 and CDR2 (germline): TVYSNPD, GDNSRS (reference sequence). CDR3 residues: CAVYPLEVYTDKLIF. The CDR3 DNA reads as TGTGCCGTCTACCCCTTGGAGGTGTACACCGATAAACTCATCTTT.

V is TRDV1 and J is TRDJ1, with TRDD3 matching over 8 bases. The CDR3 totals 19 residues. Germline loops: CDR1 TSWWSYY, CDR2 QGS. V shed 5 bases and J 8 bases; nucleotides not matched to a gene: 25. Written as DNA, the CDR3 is TGTGCTCTTGGGCCCGAAGGGGGGGCACCACCGGGGGATAATCAGAAACTCATCTTT. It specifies CALGPEGGAPPGDNQKLIF.

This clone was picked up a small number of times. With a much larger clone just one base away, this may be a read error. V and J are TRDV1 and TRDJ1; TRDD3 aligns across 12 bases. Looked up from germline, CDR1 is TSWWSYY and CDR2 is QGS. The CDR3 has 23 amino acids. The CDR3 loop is CALGKLSRVSHYWGILNTDKLIF. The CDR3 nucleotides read TGTGCTCTTGGGAAACTAAGCCGGGTGTCGCATTACTGGGGGATACTAAACACCGATAAACTCATCTTT.

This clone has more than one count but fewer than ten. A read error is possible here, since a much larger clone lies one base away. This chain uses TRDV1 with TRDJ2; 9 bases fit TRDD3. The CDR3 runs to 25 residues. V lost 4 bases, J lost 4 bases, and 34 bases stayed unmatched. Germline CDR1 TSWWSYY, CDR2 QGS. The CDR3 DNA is TGTGCTCTTGGGGTCTCTCGGGCCCAGGTCCACTGGGGGAAACCCATTCAAGTCGCGACAGCACAACTCTTCTTT. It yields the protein CALGVSRAQVHWGKPIQVATAQLFF.

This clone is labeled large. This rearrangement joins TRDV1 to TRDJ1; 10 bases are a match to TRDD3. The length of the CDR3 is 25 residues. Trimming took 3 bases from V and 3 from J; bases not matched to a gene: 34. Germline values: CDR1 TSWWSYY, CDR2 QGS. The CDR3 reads CALGDPGPFIPTLMSYWGMADKLIF. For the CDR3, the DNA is TGTGCTCTTGGGGATCCTGGGCCTTTTATTCCTACGTTGATGTCGTACTGGGGGATGGCCGATAAACTCATCTTT.